This T cell receptor (beta chain) came from a study of PD-L1 blockade in urothelial cancer. The protocol was immunoSEQ multiplex PCR, while the TCRdb copy is restricted to in-frame clones and leaves out a portion. The table shows about 55,000 clones, with roughly 75% occurring only once. Germline trimming cut 5 bases from V and 5 bases from J; bases unmatched to any gene: 3. Germline V gene data show CDR1 as SGHDT and CDR2 as YYEEEE. The CDR3 totals 12 residues. The time point here: pretreatment peripheral blood. Patients were diagnosed with urothelial carcinoma, either locally advanced or metastatic.

The chain is built from TRBV5-6 and TRBJ2-5; 7 bases map to TRBD2. This TCR was recovered from a man aged 70-80 years with urothelial cancer. The sample was PBMCs, taken around atezolizumab (anti-PD-L1) treatment. The CDR3 reads CASSRTRETQYF. The DNA of the CDR3 is TGTGCCAGCAGTAGGACTAGGGAGACCCAGTACTTC.